This T cell receptor beta chain was recorded in a study of T cells in lung cancer brain metastases. TCRdb's copy holds only in-frame clones and misses some; the assay was immunoSEQ multiplex PCR. The table has almost 2,500 clones, over 80% seen once. In regard to this clone: The antigen remains undetermined.

Germline V gene lookup returns CDR1 LNHNV and CDR2 YYDKDF (reference sequence). V was trimmed by 7 bases and J by 0 bases, leaving 10 bases between them. The length of the CDR3 is 14 residues. Whole-study results and caveats: Most clones were lesion-specific, with limited overlap between paired lesions (Morisita less than 0.25).

Material: tumor tissue from a brain metastasis. The chain recombines TRBV15 with TRBJ2-1, with D unclear. The sequence was collected from a man between 65 and 85 years old with non-small cell lung cancer that had spread to the brain. CDR3 nucleotides: TGTGCCACCACAGATACGAGCTCCTACAATGAGCAGTTCTTC. Protein: CATTDTSSYNEQFF.